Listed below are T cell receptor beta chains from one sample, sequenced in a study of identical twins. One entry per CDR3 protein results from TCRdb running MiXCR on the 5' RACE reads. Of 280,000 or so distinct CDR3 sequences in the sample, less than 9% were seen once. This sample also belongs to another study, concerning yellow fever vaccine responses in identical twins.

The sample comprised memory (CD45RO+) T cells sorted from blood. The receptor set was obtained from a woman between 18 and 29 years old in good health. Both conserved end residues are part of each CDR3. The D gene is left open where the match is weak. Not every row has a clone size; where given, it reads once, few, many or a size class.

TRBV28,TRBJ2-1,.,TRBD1,TGTGCCAGCAGTTACCCCACAGGGGGCCAGAACAATGAGCAGTTCTTC,CASSYPTGGQNNEQFF
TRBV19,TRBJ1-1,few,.,TGTGCCAGTAGTATACGGGCAGGGGTGAACACTGAAGCTTTCTTT,CASSIRAGVNTEAFF
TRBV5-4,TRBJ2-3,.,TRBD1,TGTGCCAGCAGCCCACAGGGGGCCGGCACAGATACGCAGTATTTT,CASSPQGAGTDTQYF
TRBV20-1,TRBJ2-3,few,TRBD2,TGCAGTGCGCCAAAGGTAGCGGGACGCAATACGCAGTATTTT,CSAPKVAGRNTQYF
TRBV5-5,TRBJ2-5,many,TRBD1,TGTGCCAGCAGCTTGGAGCACAGGGGGCCGGAGACCCAGTACTTC,CASSLEHRGPETQYF
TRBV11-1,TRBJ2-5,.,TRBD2,TGTGCCAGCAGCTCCGGATGGGCTAGCGGGGGGCCCCAAGAGACCCAGTACTTC,CASSSGWASGGPQETQYF
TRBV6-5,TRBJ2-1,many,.,TGTGCCAGCAGTTACGGGTCATTGGGTGGCTATGAGCAGTTCTTC,CASSYGSLGGYEQFF
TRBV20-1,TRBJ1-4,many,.,TGCAGTGCCCGCCCGGGGCCGATTGGTGAAAAACTGTTTTTT,CSARPGPIGEKLFF
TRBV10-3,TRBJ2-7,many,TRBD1,TGTGCCACCAGGGGTGCCGGGACAGGGTCTGAGCAGTACTTC,CATRGAGTGSEQYF
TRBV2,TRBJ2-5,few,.,TGTGCCAGCAGTTACAGGGCCCCAGGACAAGAGACCCAGTACTTC,CASSYRAPGQETQYF
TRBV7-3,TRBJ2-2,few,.,TGTGCCAGCAGCTTAATTGGGGTGGGACAGAACACCGGGGAGCTGTTTTTT,CASSLIGVGQNTGELFF
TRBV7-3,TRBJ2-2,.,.,TGTGCCAGCAGCTTAGGGTCCTTTGACACCGGGGAGCTGTTTTTT,CASSLGSFDTGELFF
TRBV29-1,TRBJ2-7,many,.,TGCAGCGTTGTGACTGAAACCTACGAGCAGTACTTC,CSVVTETYEQYF
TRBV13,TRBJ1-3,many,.,TGTGCCAGCAGCTTTATCGGAAACACCATATATTTT,CASSFIGNTIYF
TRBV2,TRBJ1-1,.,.,TGTGCCAGCACGGCAGCTTCGGAGAACACTGAAGCTTTCTTT,CASTAASENTEAFF
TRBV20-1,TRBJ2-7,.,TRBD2,TGCAGTGCTGATGGGGATAGCGGGTACGAGCAGTACTTC,CSADGDSGYEQYF
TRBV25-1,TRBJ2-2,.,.,TGTGCCAGCAGTGGGGCCCCAAACGGGGAGCTGTTTTTT,CASSGAPNGELFF
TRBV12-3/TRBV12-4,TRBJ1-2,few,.,TGTGCCAGCAGTTCAACTAACTATGGCTACACCTTC,CASSSTNYGYTF
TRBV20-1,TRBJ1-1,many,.,TGCAGTGCTTTGAGAGGGGACACTGAAGCTTTCTTT,CSALRGDTEAFF
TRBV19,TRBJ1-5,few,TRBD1,TGTGCCAGTAGTACTGCAGGGGGTTTGCAGCCCCAGCATTTT,CASSTAGGLQPQHF
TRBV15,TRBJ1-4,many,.,TGTGCCACCAGCTGGGCAACTAATGAAAAACTGTTTTTT,CATSWATNEKLFF
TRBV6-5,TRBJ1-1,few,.,TGTGCCAGCAGTTCTCCGGTGGAGGGGGCTTTCTTT,CASSSPVEGAFF
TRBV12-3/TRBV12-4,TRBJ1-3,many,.,TGTGCCAGCAGCAAGGACGGATCCTCTGGAAACACCATATATTTT,CASSKDGSSGNTIYF
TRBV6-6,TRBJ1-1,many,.,TGTGCCAGCAGTTACTCGGACAGTGAAGCTTTCTTT,CASSYSDSEAFF
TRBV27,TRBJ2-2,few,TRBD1,TGTGCCAGCAGAGGGGGCAGGGGCGACACCGGGGAGCTGTTTTTT,CASRGGRGDTGELFF
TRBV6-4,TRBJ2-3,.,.,TGTGCCAGCAGTGTCGGCCGGGAGTACGGCACAGATACGCAGTATTTT,CASSVGREYGTDTQYF
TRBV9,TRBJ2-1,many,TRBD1,TGTGCCAGCAGCGTAAGGGACAGGGACTACAATGAGCAGTTCTTC,CASSVRDRDYNEQFF
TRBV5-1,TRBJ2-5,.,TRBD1,TGCGCCAGCAGCACGGGACAGGCCCTGGGGACGTACCAAGAGACCCAGTACTTC,CASSTGQALGTYQETQYF
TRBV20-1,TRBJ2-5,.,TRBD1,TGCAGTGCTAGAGATTCACAGGGGGTAGGCGAGACCCAGTACTTC,CSARDSQGVGETQYF
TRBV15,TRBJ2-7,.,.,TGTGCCACCAGCAGGGGGAAGGCCTACGAGCAGTACTTC,CATSRGKAYEQYF
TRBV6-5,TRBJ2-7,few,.,TGTGCCAGCAGTTCTCCGCCCTACGAGCAGTACTTC,CASSSPPYEQYF
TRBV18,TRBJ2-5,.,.,TGTGCCAGCTCACCCCCGGGGGCAGGATTTCAAGAGACCCAGTACTTC,CASSPPGAGFQETQYF
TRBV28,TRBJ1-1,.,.,TGTGCCGCAGGGGTAATTGCTGAAGCTTTCTTT,CAAGVIAEAFF
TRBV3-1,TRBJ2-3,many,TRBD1,TGTGCCAGCAGCTCCAGGGGGAGCACAGATACGCAGTATTTT,CASSSRGSTDTQYF
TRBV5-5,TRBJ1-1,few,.,TGTGCCAGCAGCACCTTCTGGGTGAACACTGAAGCTTTCTTT,CASSTFWVNTEAFF
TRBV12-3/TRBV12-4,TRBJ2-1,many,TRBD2,TGTGCCAGCAGTTTTCGTTCTAGCGGGATCGGGAAGTTCTTC,CASSFRSSGIGKFF
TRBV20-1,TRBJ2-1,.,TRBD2,TGCAGTATCCCCTTAGCGGGTTACAATGAGCAGTTCTTC,CSIPLAGYNEQFF
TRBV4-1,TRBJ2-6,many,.,TGCGCCAGCAGCCAACTAGGGGTTGGGGCCAACGTCCTGACTTTC,CASSQLGVGANVLTF
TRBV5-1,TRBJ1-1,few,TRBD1,TGCGCCAGCAGCGTAATGGGACAGGGGAACACTGAAGCTTTCTTT,CASSVMGQGNTEAFF
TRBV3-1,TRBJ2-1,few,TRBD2,TGTGCCAGCAGCCAGCGGGAGGCCTACAATGAGCAGTTCTTC,CASSQREAYNEQFF
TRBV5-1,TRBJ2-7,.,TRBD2,TGCGCCAGCAGCCTAGCGGGAGCGAGATACGAGCAGTACTTC,CASSLAGARYEQYF
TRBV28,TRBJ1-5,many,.,TGTGCCAGCAGCCTCCCAGACAGGTTTCAGCCCCAGCATTTT,CASSLPDRFQPQHF
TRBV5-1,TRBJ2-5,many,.,TGCGCCAGCAGCATAGAGTACCAAGAGACCCAGTACTTC,CASSIEYQETQYF
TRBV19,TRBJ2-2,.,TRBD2,TGTGCCAGTAGTATAGACCGCGGACTAGGGAACACCGGGGAGCTGTTTTTT,CASSIDRGLGNTGELFF
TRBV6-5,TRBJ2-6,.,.,TGTGCCAGCAGTTCCCAAGGGGCCTCTGGGGCCAACGTCCTGACTTTC,CASSSQGASGANVLTF
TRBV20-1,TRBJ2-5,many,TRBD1,TGCAGTGCTAGAGAGGGGACAGGGGGACTGAATCAAGAGACCCAGTACTTC,CSAREGTGGLNQETQYF
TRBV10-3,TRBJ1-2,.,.,TGTGCCATCAGTCAAGGGGGGAACTATGGCTACACCTTC,CAISQGGNYGYTF
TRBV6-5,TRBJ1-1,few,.,TGTGCCAGCAGTTACATGGGGACTGAAGCTTTCTTT,CASSYMGTEAFF
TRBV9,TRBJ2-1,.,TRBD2,TGTGCCAGCAGCGTAGATGCGGGAGGTTCTTTCTTTGGGCAGTTCTTC,CASSVDAGGSFFGQFF
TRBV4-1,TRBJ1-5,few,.,TGCGCCAGCAGCCAATTAGACGGTGACAATCAGCCCCAGCATTTT,CASSQLDGDNQPQHF
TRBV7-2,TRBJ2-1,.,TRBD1,TGTGCCAGCAGCTTATATTGGGGACAGGGCCATGAGCAGTTCTTC,CASSLYWGQGHEQFF
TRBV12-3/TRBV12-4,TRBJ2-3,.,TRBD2,TGTGCCAGCAGTCCCCTACTAGCGGGAGTCACAGATACGCAGTATTTT,CASSPLLAGVTDTQYF
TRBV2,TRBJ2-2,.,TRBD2,TGTGCCAGCAGCGGGACTAGCGGGAGGGGCACCGGGGAGCTGTTTTTT,CASSGTSGRGTGELFF